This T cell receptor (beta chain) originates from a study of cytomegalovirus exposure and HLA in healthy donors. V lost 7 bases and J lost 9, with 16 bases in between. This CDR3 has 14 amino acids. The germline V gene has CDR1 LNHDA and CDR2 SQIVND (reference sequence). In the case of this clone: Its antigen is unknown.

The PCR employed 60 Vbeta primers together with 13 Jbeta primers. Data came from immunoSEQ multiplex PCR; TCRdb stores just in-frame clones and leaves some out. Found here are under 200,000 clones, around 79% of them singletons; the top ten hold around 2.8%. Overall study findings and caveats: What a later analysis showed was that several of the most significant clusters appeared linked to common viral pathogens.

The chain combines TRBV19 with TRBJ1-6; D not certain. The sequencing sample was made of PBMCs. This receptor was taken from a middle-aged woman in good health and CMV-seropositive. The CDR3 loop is CASTRREIGSPLHF. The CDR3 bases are TGTGCCAGTACTCGCCGGGAGATAGGTTCACCCCTCCACTTT.